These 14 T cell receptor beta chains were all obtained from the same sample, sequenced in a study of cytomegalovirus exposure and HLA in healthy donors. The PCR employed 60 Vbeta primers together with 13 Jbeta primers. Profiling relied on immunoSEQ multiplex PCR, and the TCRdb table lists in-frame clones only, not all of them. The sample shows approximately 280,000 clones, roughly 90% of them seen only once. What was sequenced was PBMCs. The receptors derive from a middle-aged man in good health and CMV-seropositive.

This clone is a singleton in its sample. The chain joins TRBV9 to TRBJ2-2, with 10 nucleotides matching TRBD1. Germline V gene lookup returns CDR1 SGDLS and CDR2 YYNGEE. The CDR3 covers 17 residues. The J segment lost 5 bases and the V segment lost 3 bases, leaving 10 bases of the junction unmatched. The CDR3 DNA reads TGTGCCAGCAGCGGGACAGGGGGGTTCGGGAGGACCGGGGAGCTGTTTTTT. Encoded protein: CASSGTGGFGRTGELFF.

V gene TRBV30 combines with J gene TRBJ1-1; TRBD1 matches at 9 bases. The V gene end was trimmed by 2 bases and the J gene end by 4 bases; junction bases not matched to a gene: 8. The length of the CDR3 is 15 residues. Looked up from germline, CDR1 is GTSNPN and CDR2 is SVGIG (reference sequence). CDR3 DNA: TGTGCCTGGAGTCGGACAGGGGATGGTTGCACTGAAGCTTTCTTT. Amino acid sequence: CAWSRTGDGCTEAFF.

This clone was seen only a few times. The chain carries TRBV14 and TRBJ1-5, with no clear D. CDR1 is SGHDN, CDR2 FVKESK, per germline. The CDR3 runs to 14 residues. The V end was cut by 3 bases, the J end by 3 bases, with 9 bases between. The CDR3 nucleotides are TGTGCCAGCAGCCATTCCAGTCCCAATCAGCCCCAGCATTTT. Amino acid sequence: CASSHSSPNQPQHF.

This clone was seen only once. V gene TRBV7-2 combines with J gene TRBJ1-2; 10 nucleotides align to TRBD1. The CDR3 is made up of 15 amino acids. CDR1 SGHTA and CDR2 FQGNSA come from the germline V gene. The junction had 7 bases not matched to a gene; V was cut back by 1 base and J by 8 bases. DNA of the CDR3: TGTGCCAGCAGCTTAGGAGACAGGGGGCTAGGGGGCTACACCTTC. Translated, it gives CASSLGDRGLGGYTF.

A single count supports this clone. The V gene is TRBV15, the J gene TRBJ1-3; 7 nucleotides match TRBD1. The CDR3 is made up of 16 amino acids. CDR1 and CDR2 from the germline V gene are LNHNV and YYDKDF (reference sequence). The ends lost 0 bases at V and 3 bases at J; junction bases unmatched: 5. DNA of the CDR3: TGTGCCACCAGCAGAGATCCGGGGACAGTTGGAAACACCATATATTTT. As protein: CATSRDPGTVGNTIYF.

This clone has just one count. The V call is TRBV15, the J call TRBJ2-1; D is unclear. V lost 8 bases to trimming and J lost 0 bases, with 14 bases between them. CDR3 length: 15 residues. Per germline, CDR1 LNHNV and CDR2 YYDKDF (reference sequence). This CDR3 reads CATRPLGSSYNEQFF. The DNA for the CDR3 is TGTGCCACCCGGCCCCTGGGCAGCTCCTACAATGAGCAGTTCTTC.

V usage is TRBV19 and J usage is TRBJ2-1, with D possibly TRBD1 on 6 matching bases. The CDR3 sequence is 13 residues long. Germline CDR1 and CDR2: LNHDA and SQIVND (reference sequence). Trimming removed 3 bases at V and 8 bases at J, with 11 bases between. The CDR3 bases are TGTGCCAGTAGTATTTTACCAGGGGATGAGCAGTTCTTC. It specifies CASSILPGDEQFF. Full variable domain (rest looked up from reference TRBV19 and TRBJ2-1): DGGITQSPKYLFRKEGQNVTLSCEQNLNHDAMYWYRQDPGQGLRLIYYSQIVNDFQKGDIAEGYSVSREKKESFPLTVTSAQKNPTAFYLCASSILPGDEQFFGPGTRLTVL.

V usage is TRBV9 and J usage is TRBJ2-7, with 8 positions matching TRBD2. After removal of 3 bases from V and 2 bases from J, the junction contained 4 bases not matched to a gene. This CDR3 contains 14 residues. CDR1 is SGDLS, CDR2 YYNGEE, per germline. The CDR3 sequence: CASSGAGETYEQYF. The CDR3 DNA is TGTGCCAGCAGCGGAGCGGGAGAAACCTACGAGCAGTACTTC.

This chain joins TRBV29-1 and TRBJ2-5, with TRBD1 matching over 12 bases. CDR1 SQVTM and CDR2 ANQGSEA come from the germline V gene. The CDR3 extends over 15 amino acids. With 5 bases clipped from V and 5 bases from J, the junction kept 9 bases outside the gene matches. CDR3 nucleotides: TGCAGCGTTTCCGGGACAGGGGGCGCAGGGGAGACCCAGTACTTC. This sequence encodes CSVSGTGGAGETQYF.

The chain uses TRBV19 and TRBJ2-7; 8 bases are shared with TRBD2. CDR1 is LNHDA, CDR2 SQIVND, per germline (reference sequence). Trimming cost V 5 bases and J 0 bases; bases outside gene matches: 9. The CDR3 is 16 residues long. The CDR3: CASSPLLAVSSYEQYF. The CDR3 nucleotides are TGTGCCAGTAGTCCCCTACTAGCGGTAAGCTCCTACGAGCAGTACTTC.

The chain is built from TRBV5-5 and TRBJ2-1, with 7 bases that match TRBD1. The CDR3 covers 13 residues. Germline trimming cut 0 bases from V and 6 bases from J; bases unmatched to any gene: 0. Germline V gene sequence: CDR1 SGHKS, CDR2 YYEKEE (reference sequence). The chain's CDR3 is CASSLGDSNEQFF. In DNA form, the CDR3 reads TGTGCCAGCAGCTTGGGGGACAGCAATGAGCAGTTCTTC.

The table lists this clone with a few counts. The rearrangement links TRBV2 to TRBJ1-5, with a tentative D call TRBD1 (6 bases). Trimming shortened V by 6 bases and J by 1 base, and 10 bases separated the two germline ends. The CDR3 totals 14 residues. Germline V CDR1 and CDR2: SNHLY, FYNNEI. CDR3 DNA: TGTGCCAGCAGGGTGAGGGGGAGCAATCAGCCCCAGCATTTT. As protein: CASRVRGSNQPQHF.

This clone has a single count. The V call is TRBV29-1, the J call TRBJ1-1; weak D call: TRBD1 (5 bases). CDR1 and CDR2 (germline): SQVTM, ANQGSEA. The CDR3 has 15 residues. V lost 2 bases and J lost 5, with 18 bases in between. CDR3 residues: CSVESPPDGGTEAFF. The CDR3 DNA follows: TGCAGCGTTGAAAGCCCCCCCGACGGGGGGACTGAAGCTTTCTTT.

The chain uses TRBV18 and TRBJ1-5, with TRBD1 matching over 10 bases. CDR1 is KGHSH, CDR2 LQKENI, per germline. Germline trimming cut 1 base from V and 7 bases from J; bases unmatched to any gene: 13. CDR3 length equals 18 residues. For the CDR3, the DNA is TGTGCCAGCTCACCACTTCCCCCGGGACAGGGGTTGGAACAGCCCCAGCATTTT. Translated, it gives CASSPLPPGQGLEQPQHF.